These T cell receptor beta chains were read from a single sample in a study of breast tumors, draining lymph nodes, adjacent tissues. TCRdb re-called the multiplex PCR reads with MiXCR, one entry per CDR3 protein. The sample lists approximately 170,000 distinct CDR3 sequences; about 30% were seen once. The specimen sequenced was axillary lymph node tissue. The source of these receptors is a female donor with breast cancer. Some clones in this sample may be carry-over from other donors' samples. Each CDR3 is given without its conserved first and last residue. Not all rows give a size; the values are once, few, many and, for expanded clones, a class.

12	TRBV18	-	TRBJ2-7	ASSPPRQAYEQY
13	TRBV19	many	TRBJ2-1	ASSILAGGGNEQF
15	TRBV27	-	TRBJ2-1	ARRCGAHLAGYNEQF
13	TRBV5-4	-	TRBJ2-3	ASSSRGARPDTQY
13	TRBV20-1	many	TRBJ2-3	SAREDPASTDTQY
13	TRBV7-8	many	TRBJ1-4	ASSRDRVFGEKLF
14	TRBV4-1	many	TRBJ2-3	ASSQGGGAMKDTQY
13	TRBV7-2	-	TRBJ1-2	ASSSSNSQVYGYA
10	TRBV29-1	-	TRBJ2-7	SSDQGSSEQY
12	TRBV29-1	many	TRBJ1-2	SVPDPSRNYGYT
12	TRBV2	many	TRBJ1-4	ASSDMGINEKLF
16	TRBV12-5	many	TRBJ2-3	ASGLVPFSRGLADTQY
14	TRBV6-1	many	TRBJ2-6	ASSEEVSSGANVLT
12	TRBV5-6	many	TRBJ2-7	ASSGTGPTVEQY
10	TRBV29-1	once	TRBJ1-2	SSPGQGYGYT
12	TRBV30	once	TRBJ1-3	AWRGGANENTIY
13	TRBV7-3	many	TRBJ2-5	ASSQRQGAIETQY
10	TRBV20-1	-	TRBJ1-1	SATQGNTEVF
13	TRBV19	many	TRBJ1-4	ASSFAGRVGEKLF
16	TRBV20-1	many	TRBJ2-3	SAQDRVRLLAASDTQY
13	TRBV5-6	many	TRBJ2-7	ASSLGQGWRYEQY
12	TRBV9	-	TRBJ1-1	ASSVVEGGTEAF
16	TRBV20-1	many	TRBJ2-7	SAAPLKPGRSPGREQY
12	TRBV7-2	many	TRBJ1-2	AGSLARPSYGYT
13	TRBV11-2	many	TRBJ2-5	ASSLELANQETQY
13	TRBV7-2	many	TRBJ2-7	ASSLGAGGSYEQY
11	TRBV11-2	many	TRBJ1-2	ASSPQRVGGYT